Here is one T cell receptor beta chain with its context. Its matching antigen is unknown. Both 60 Vbeta primers and 13 Jbeta primers went into the PCR. Repertoires were generated with immunoSEQ multiplex PCR, while TCRdb's copy carries only in-frame clones and drops some. Its clone listing holds 91,000 or so clones. This entry comes from a study of cytomegalovirus exposure and HLA in healthy donors. Broader study findings: Analysis performed later showed TCR beta chains linked to HLA being more clonally expanded than equally common others.

These donors counted as nominally healthy when sampled, but unrecorded immune exposures were likely. Trimming removed 4 bases at V and 5 bases at J, with 8 bases between. CDR3 length: 11 amino acids. The germline gives CDR1 SQVTM, CDR2 ANQGSEA. The chain recombines TRBV29-1 with TRBJ1-2; D not certain. This sequence was found in a woman aged 25-40 years in good health and CMV-seronegative. Specimen: PBMCs. CDR3 bases: TGCAGCGTTGTCACGGAGTATGGCTACACCTTC. This translates into CSVVTEYGYTF.